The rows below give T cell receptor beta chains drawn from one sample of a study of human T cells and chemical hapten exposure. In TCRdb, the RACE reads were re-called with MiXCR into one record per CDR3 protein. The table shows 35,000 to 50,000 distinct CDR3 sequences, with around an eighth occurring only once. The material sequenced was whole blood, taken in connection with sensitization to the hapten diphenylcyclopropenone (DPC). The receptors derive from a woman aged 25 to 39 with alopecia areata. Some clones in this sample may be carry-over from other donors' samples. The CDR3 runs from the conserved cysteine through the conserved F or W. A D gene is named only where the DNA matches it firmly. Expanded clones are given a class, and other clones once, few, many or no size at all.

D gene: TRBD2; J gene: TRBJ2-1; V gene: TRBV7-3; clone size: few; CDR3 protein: CASSLTSLGLANYNEQFF; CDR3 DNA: TGTGCCAGCAGCTTAACGTCCCTGGGACTAGCTAACTACAATGAGCAGTTCTTC
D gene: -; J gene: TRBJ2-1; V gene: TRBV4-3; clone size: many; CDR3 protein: CASSQEPQGYNEQFF; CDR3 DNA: TGCGCCAGCAGCCAAGAACCTCAGGGCTACAATGAGCAGTTCTTC
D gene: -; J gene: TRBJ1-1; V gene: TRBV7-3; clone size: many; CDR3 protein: CASSLKGPRTEAFF; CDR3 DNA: TGTGCCAGCAGCTTGAAGGGTCCTCGAACTGAAGCTTTCTTT
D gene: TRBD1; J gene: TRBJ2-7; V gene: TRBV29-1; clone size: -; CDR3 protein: CSVAQGAYEQYF; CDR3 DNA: TGCAGCGTGGCACAGGGGGCATACGAGCAGTACTTC
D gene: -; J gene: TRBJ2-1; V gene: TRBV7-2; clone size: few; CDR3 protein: CASSKGLSNEQFF; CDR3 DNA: TGTGCCAGCAGCAAAGGCCTTAGCAATGAGCAGTTCTTC
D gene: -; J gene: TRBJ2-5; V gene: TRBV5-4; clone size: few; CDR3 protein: CASSSWTVQETQYF; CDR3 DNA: TGTGCCAGCAGCTCATGGACGGTTCAAGAGACCCAGTACTTC
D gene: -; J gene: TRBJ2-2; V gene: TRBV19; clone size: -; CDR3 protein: CASARGNTGELFF; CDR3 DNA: TGTGCCAGTGCTAGGGGCAACACCGGGGAGCTGTTTTTT
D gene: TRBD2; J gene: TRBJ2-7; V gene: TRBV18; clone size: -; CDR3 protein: CASSPTGTSFYEQYF; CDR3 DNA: TGTGCCAGCTCACCAACCGGGACTAGCTTCTACGAGCAGTACTTC
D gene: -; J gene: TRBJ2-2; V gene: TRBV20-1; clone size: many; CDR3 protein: CSANRASGTGELFF; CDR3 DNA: TGCAGTGCTAACAGGGCGTCGGGCACCGGGGAGCTGTTTTTT
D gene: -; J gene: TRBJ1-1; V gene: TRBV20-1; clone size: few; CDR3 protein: CSAYRVMNTEAFF; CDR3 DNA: TGCAGTGCTTACAGGGTTATGAACACTGAAGCTTTCTTT
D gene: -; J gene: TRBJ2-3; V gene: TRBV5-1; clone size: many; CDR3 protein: CASSLASTSTDTQYF; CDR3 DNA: TGCGCCAGCAGCTTGGCTTCAACTAGCACAGATACGCAGTATTTT
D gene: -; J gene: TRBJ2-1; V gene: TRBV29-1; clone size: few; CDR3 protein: CSGMTPPNNEQFF; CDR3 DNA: TGCAGCGGTATGACCCCCCCCAACAATGAGCAGTTCTTC
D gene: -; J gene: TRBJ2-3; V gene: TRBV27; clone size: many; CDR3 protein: CASGHPPDTQYF; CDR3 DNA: TGTGCCAGCGGACACCCGCCAGATACGCAGTATTTT
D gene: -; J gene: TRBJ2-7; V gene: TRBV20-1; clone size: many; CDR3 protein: CSASFPQGDEQYF; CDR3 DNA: TGCAGTGCTAGTTTCCCCCAGGGCGACGAGCAGTACTTC
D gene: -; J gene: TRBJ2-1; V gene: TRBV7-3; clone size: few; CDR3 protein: CASSLNRSAGHRSNEQFF; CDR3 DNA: TGTGCCAGCAGCTTAAATCGGTCGGCGGGCCACAGGAGCAATGAGCAGTTCTTC
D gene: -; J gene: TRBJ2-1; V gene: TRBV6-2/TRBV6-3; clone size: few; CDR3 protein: CASSHERRVRNEQFF; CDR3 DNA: TGTGCCAGCAGTCATGAGCGGAGGGTGCGCAATGAGCAGTTCTTC
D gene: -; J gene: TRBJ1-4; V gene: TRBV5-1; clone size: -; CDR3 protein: CASRRASNEKLFF; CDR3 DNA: TGCGCCAGCAGAAGGGCCTCTAATGAAAAACTGTTTTTT
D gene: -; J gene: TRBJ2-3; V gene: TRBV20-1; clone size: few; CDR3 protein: CSPEGPRADTQYF; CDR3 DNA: TGCTCACCGGAAGGCCCGAGGGCAGATACGCAGTATTTT
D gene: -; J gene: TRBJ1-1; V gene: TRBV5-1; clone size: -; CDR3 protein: CASSLDGRLEAFF; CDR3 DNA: TGCGCCAGCAGCTTGGACGGGCGTCTTGAAGCTTTCTTT
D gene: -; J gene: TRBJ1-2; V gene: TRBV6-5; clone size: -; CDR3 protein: CASSTRGGEYYGYTF; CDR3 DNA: TGTGCCAGCAGTACCCGAGGAGGGGAATACTATGGCTACACCTTC
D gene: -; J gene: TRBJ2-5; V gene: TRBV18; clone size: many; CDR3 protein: CASSPRGEETQYF; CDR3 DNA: TGTGCCAGCTCACCGAGAGGGGAAGAGACCCAGTACTTC
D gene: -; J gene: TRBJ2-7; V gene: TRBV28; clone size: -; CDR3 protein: CASSLEGLQYF; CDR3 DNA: TGTGCCAGCAGTTTGGAGGGTTTGCAGTACTTC
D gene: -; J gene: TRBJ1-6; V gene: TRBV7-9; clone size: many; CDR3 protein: CASQLGDNSPLHF; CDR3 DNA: TGTGCCAGCCAACTGGGGGATAATTCACCCCTCCACTTT
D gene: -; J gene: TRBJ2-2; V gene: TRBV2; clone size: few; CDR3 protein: CASRGPGSTGELFF; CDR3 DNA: TGTGCCAGCAGGGGGCCAGGGAGCACCGGGGAGCTGTTTTTT
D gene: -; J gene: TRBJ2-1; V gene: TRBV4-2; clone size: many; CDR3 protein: CASSQEGAQFLVF; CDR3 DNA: TGTGCCAGCAGCCAAGAAGGGGCCCAATTTTTGGTCTTC
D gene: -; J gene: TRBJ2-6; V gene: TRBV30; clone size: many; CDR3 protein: CAWSLRYISGANVLTF; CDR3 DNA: TGTGCCTGGAGTCTCAGGTATATCTCTGGGGCCAACGTCCTGACTTTC
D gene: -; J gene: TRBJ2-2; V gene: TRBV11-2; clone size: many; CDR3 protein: CASSLGVNTGELFF; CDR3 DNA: TGTGCCAGCAGCTTAGGGGTAAACACCGGGGAGCTGTTTTTT
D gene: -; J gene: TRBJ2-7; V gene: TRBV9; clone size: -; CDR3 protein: CASSVGGSSHEQYF; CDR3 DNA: TGTGCCAGCAGCGTAGGGGGGAGCAGCCACGAGCAGTACTTC
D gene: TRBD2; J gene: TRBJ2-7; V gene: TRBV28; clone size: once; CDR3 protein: CASSNGGTSWYEQYF; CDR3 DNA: TGTGCCAGCAGCAACGGGGGGACTAGCTGGTACGAGCAGTACTTC
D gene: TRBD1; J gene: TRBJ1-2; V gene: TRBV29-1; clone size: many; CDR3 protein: CSVYRGLGGYTF; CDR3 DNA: TGCAGCGTCTACAGGGGATTGGGTGGCTACACCTTC
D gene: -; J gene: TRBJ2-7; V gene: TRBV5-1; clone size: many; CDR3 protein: CASSLDLRYEQYF; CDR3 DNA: TGCGCCAGCAGCTTGGATCTTCGCTACGAGCAGTACTTC
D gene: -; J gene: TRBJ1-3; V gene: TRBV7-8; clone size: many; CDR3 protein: CASSAGAPPGTIYF; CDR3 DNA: TGTGCCAGCAGCGCCGGGGCTCCCCCCGGCACCATATATTTT
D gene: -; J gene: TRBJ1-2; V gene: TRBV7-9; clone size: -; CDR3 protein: CASSPTYSQHGYTF; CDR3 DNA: TGTGCCAGCAGCCCGACTTACTCCCAGCATGGCTACACCTTC
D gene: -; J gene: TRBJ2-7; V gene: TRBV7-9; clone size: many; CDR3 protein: CASSPGDARSYEQYF; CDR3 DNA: TGTGCCAGCAGCCCAGGGGACGCGCGATCCTACGAGCAGTACTTC
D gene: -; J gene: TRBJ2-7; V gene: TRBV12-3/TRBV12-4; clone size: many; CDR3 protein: CASSLKTANHEQYF; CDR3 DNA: TGTGCCAGCAGTTTGAAAACAGCTAACCACGAGCAGTACTTC
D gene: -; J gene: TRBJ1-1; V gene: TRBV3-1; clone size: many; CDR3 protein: CASSQDRGNTEAFF; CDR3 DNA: TGTGCCAGCAGCCAAGATCGGGGAAACACTGAAGCTTTCTTT
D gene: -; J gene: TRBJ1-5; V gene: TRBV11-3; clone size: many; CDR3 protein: CASSFWGGNQPQHF; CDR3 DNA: TGTGCCAGCAGCTTCTGGGGTGGCAATCAGCCCCAGCATTTT
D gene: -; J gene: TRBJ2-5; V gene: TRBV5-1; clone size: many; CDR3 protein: CASSLMDSGRETQYF; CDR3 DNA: TGCGCCAGCAGCTTGATGGACAGTGGAAGAGAGACCCAGTACTTC
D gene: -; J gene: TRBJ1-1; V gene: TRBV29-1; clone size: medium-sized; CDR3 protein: CSAGQGWTEAFF; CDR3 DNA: TGCAGCGCAGGCCAGGGATGGACTGAAGCTTTCTTT
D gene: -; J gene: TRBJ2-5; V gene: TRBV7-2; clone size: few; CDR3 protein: CASSLYGSLGETQYF; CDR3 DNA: TGTGCCAGCAGCTTATACGGGAGCCTGGGGGAGACCCAGTACTTC
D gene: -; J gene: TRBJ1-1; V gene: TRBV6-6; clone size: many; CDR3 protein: CASSPFSRTEAFF; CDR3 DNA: TGTGCCAGCAGCCCCTTCAGTCGGACTGAAGCTTTCTTT
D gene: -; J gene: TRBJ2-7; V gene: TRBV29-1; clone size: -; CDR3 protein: CSVRPKRESYEQYF; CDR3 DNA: TGCAGCGTTAGACCGAAACGGGAATCCTACGAGCAGTACTTC
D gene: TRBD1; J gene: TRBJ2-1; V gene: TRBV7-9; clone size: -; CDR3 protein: CASSPGGTGKLDEQFF; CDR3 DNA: TGTGCCAGCAGCCCCGGTGGGACAGGGAAACTCGATGAGCAGTTCTTC
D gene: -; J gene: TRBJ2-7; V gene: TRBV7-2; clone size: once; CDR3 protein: CASSPTGTSEQYF; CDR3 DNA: TGTGCCAGCAGCCCCACTGGGACATCCGAGCAGTACTTC
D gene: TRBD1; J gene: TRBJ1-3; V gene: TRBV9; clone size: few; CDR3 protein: CASSADRDSGNTIYF; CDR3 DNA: TGTGCCAGCAGCGCCGACAGGGACTCTGGAAACACCATATATTTT
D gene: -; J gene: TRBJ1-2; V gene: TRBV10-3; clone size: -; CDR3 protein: CAISESPGTQNYGYTF; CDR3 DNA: TGTGCCATCAGTGAATCTCCAGGGACTCAAAACTATGGCTACACCTTC
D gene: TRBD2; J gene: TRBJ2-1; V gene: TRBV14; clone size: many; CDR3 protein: CASSHQRERYNEQFF; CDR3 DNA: TGTGCCAGCAGCCACCAGCGGGAGAGATACAATGAGCAGTTCTTC
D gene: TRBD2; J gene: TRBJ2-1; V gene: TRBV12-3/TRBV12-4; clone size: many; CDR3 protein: CASSLKREVYNEQFF; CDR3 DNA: TGTGCCAGCAGTTTAAAGCGGGAGGTCTACAATGAGCAGTTCTTC
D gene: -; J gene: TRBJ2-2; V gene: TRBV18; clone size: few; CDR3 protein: CASSPPSSGNTGELFF; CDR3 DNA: TGTGCCAGCTCACCACCAAGCTCCGGGAACACCGGGGAGCTGTTTTTT
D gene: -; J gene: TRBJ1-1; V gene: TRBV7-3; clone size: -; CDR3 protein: CASSLTPGENTEAFF; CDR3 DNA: TGTGCCAGCAGCTTAACTCCAGGGGAGAACACTGAAGCTTTCTTT
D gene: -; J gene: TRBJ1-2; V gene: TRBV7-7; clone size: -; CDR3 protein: CASRPFRDPTF; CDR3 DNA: TGTGCCAGCCGACCGTTCAGGGACCCTACCTTC
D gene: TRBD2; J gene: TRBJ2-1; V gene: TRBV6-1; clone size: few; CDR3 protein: CASSSGSSGVEQFF; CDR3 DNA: TGTGCCAGCAGCTCTGGGAGTAGCGGGGTTGAGCAGTTCTTC
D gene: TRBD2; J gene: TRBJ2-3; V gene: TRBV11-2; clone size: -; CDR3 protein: CASFPTSGGSDTQYF; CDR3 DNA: TGTGCCAGCTTTCCCACTAGCGGGGGCTCAGATACGCAGTATTTT
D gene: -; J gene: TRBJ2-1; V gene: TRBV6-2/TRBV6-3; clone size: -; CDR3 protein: CAPRGPGSYNEQFF; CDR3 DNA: TGTGCCCCCAGGGGCCCCGGCTCCTACAATGAGCAGTTCTTC
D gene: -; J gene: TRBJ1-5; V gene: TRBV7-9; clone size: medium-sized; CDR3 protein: CASRLTENQPQHF; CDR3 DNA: TGTGCCAGCAGGTTGACAGAAAATCAGCCCCAGCATTTT